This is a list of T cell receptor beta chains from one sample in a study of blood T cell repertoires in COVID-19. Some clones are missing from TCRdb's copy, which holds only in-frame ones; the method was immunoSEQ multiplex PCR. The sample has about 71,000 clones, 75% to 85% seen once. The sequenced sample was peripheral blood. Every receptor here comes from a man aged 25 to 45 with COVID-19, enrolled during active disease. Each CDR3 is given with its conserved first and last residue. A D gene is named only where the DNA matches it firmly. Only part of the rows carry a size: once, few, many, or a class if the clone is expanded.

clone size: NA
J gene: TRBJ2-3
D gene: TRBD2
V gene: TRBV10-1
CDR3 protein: CASSSGLAGGEDTQYF
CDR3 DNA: TGCGCCAGCAGTTCTGGACTAGCGGGAGGGGAAGATACGCAGTATTTT

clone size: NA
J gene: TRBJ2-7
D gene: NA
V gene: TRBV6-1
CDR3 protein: CASSEADGTYEQYF
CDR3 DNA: TGTGCCAGCAGTGAAGCTGACGGGACCTACGAGCAGTACTTC

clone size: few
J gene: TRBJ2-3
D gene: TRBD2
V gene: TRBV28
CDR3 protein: CASSLGTSRFTDTQYF
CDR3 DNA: TGTGCCAGCAGCCTAGGGACTAGCAGGTTCACAGATACGCAGTATTTT

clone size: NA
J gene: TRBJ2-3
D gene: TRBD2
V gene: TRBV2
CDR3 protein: CASTWVSGGDTQYF
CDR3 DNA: TGTGCCAGCACTTGGGTTTCGGGGGGGGATACGCAGTATTTT

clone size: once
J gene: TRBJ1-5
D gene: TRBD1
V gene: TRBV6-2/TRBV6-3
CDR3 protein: CASSTDRVGQPQHF
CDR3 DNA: TGTGCCAGCAGTACGGACAGGGTTGGACAGCCCCAGCATTTT

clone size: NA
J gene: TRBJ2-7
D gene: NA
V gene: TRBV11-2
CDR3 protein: CASSSGYEQYF
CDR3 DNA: TGTGCCAGCAGCTCGGGCTACGAGCAGTACTTC

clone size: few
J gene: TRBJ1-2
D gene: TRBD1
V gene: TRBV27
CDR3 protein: CASSLDRGNYGYTF
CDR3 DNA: TGTGCCAGCAGTTTAGACAGGGGAAACTATGGCTACACCTTC

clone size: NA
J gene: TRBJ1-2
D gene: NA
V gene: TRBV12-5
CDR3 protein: CASGFSGHGYTF
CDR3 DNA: TGTGCTAGTGGTTTTTCAGGGCATGGCTACACCTTC

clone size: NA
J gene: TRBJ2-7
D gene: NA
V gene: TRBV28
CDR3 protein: CASSTPSDSYEQYF
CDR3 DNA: TGTGCCAGCTCAACCCCCTCGGACAGTTACGAGCAGTACTTC

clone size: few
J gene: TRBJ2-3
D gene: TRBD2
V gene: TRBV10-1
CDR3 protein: CASSATSGRFPPDTQYF
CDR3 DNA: TGCGCCAGCAGTGCTACTAGCGGGAGGTTTCCCCCAGATACGCAGTATTTT

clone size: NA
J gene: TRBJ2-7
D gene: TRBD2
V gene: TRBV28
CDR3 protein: CASTQRGTSSYEQYF
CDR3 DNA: TGTGCCAGCACCCAGAGAGGGACTAGCTCCTACGAGCAGTACTTC

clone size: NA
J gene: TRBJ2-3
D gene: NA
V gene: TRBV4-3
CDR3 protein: CASSQDLGQTLTDTQYF
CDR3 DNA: TGCGCCAGCAGCCAAGATCTCGGACAGACCCTCACAGATACGCAGTATTTT

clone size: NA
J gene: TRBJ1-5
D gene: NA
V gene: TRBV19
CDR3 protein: CASSTDSTDQPQHF
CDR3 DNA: TGTGCCAGTAGTACGGACAGTACGGATCAGCCCCAGCATTTT

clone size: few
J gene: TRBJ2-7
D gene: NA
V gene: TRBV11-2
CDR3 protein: CASSLVTGNYEQYF
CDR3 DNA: TGTGCCAGCAGCTTGGTCACCGGGAACTACGAGCAGTACTTC

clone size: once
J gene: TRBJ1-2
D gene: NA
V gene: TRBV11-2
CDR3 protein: CASSLSGVDGYTF
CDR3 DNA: TGTGCCAGCAGCTTGTCAGGGGTGGATGGCTACACCTTC

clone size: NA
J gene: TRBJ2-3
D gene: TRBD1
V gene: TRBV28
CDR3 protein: CASSRGSQDTQYF
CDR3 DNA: TGTGCCAGCAGCAGGGGGAGTCAGGATACGCAGTATTTT

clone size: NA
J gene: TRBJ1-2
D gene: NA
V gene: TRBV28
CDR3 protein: CASSLLQGRGYTF
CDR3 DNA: TGTGCCAGCAGTTTACTCCAGGGGCGAGGCTACACCTTC

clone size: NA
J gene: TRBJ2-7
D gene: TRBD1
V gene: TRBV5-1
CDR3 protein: CASSRGQGRGEQYF
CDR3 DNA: TGCGCCAGCAGCCGCGGACAGGGGAGGGGCGAGCAGTACTTC

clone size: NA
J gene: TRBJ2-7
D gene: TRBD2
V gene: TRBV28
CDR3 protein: CASNMNGRWASGTSYEQYF
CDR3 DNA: TGTGCCAGCAATATGAATGGACGTTGGGCTAGCGGGACTTCCTACGAGCAGTACTTC

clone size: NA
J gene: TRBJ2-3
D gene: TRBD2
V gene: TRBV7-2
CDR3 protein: CASSLTSGRGSDTQYF
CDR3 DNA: TGTGCCAGCAGCCTAACTAGCGGGAGGGGGTCAGATACGCAGTATTTT